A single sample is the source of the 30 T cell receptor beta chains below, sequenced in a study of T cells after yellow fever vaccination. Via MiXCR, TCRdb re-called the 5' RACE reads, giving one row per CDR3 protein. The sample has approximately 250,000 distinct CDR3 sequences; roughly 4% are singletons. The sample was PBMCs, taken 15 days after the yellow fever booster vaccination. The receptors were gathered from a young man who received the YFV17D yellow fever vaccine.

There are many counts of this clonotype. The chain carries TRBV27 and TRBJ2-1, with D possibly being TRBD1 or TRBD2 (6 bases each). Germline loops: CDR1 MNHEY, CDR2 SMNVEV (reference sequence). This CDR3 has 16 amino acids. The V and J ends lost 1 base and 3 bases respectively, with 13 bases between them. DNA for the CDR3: TGTGCCAGCAGTTTATGGGGGGCGCAGCTCTACAATGAGCAGTTCTTC. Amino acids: CASSLWGAQLYNEQFF.

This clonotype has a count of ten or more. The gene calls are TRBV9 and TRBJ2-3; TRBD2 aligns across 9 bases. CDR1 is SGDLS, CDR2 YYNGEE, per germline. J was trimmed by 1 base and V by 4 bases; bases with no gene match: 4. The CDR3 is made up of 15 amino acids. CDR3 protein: CASSLRTSGTDTQYF. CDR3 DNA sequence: TGTGCCAGCAGCCTCCGGACTAGCGGCACAGATACGCAGTATTTT.

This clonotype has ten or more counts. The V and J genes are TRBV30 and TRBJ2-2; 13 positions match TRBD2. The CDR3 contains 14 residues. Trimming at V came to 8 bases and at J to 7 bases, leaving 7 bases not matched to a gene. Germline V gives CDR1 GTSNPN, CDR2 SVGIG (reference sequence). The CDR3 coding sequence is TGTGCCCGGGGACTAGCGGGGCCGGGCGGGGAGCTGTTTTTT. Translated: CARGLAGPGGELFF.

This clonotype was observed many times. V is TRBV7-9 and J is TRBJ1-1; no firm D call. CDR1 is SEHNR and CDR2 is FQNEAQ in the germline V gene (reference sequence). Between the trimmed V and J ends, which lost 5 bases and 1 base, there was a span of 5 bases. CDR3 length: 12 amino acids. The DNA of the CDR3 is TGTGCCAGCAGCCTAGAGAACACTGAAGCTTTCTTT. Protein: CASSLENTEAFF.

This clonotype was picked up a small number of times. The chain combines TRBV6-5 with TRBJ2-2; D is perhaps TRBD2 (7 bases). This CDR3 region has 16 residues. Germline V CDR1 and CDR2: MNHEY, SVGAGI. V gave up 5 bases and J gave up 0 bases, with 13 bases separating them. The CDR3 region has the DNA TGTGCCAGCAGTCCGGGGGGCCGTTCGAACACCGGGGAGCTGTTTTTT. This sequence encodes CASSPGGRSNTGELFF.

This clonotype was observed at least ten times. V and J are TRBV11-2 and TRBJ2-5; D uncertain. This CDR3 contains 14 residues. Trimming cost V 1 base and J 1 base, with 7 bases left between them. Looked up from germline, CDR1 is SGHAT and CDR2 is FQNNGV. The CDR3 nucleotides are TGTGCCAGCAGCTTAGTCGCACCCCAAGAGACCCAGTACTTC. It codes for CASSLVAPQETQYF.

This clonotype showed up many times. The CDR3 sequence is CASSPTGAVHYGYTF. For the CDR3, the DNA is TGTGCCAGCAGCCCGACGGGGGCGGTTCACTATGGCTACACCTTC. The rearrangement uses TRBV27 and TRBJ1-2, with D tentatively TRBD1 (6 bases). V was shortened by 6 bases and J by 3 bases, with 17 bases between the two germline ends. CDR3 size: 15 residues. Germline CDR1 and CDR2: MNHEY and SMNVEV (reference sequence).

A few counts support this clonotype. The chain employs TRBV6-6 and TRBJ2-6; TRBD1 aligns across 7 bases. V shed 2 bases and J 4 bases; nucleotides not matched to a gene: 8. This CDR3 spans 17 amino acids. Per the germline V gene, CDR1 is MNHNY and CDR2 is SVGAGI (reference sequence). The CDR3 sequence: CASSYPQTGSGANVLTF. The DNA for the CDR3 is TGTGCCAGCAGTTACCCCCAGACAGGGTCCGGGGCCAACGTCCTGACTTTC.

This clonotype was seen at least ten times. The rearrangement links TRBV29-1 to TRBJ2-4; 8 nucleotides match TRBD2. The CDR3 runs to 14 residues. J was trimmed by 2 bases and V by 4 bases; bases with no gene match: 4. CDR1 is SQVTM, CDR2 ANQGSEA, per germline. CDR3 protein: CSVAGGASKNIQYF. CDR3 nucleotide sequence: TGCAGCGTTGCGGGGGGGGCATCCAAAAACATTCAGTACTTC. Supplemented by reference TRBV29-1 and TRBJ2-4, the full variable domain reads SAVISQKPSRDICQRGTSLTIQCQVDSQVTMMFWYRQQPGQSLTLIATANQGSEATYESGFVIDKFPISRPNLTFSTLTVSNMSPEDSSIYLCSVAGGASKNIQYFGAGTRLSVL.

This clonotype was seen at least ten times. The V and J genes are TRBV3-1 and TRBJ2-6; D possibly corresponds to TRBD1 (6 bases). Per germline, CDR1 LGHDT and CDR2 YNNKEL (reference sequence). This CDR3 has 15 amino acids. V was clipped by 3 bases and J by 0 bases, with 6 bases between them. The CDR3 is CASSQDSSGANVLTF. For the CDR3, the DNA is TGTGCCAGCAGCCAGGACAGCTCTGGGGCCAACGTCCTGACTTTC.

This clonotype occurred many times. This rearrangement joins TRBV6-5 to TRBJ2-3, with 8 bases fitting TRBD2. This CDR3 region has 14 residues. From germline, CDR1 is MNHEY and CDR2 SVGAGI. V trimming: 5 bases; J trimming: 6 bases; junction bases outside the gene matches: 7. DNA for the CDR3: TGTGCCAGCAGTCCGACGGGGGGGATCGATACGCAGTATTTT. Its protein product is CASSPTGGIDTQYF.

CDR3 DNA: TGCGCCAGCAGCCAAGAGCCAGGGGCATCACCCCTCCACTTT. Protein product: CASSQEPGASPLHF. The rearrangement joins TRBV4-3 to TRBJ1-6, with D possibly being TRBD1 (6 bases). CDR1 and CDR2 (germline): LGHNA, YSLEER. The CDR3 length is 14 residues. V was pared by 0 bases and J by 10 bases, with 10 bases between.

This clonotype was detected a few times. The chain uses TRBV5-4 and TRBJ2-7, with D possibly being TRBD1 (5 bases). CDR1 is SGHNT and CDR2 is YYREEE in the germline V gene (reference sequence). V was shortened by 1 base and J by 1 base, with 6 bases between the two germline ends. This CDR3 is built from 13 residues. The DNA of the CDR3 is TGTGCCAGCAGCTTGAAGGGGTCCTACGAGCAGTACGTC. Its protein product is CASSLKGSYEQYV.

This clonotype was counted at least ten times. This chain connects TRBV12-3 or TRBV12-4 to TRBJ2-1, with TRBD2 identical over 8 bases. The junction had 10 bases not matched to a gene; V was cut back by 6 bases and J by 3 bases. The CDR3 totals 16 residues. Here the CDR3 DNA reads TGTGCCAGCAGCTTCGACGGGGGGGCCCTCTACAATGAGCAGTTCTTC. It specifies CASSFDGGALYNEQFF.

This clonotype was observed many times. CDR3: CASRTSSRGNTEAFF. The CDR3 nucleotides read TGTGCCAGCAGAACCTCCTCCCGGGGGAACACTGAAGCTTTCTTT. The chain carries TRBV6-2 or TRBV6-3 and TRBJ1-1; D is undetermined. Trimming took 6 bases from V and 1 from J, leaving 15 bases between them. Looked up from germline, CDR1 is MNHEY and CDR2 is SVGEGT. The CDR3 is 15 amino acids.

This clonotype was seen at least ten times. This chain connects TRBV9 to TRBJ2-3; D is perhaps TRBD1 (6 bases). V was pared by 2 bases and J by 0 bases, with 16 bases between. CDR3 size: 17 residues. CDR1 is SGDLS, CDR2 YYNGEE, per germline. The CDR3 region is CASSVRGTPPSTDTQYF. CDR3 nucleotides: TGTGCCAGCAGCGTGAGGGGGACCCCTCCTAGCACAGATACGCAGTATTTT.

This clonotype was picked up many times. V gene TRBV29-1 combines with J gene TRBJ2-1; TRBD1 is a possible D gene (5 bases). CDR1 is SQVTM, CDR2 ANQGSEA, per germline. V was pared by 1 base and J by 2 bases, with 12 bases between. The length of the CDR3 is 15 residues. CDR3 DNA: TGCAGCGTTGAAGGGGCAGGGTCCCCCTACAATGAGCAGTTCTTC. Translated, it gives CSVEGAGSPYNEQFF.

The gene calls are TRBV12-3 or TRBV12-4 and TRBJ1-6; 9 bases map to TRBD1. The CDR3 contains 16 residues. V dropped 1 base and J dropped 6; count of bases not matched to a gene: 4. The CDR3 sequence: CASSLGTGAINSPLHF. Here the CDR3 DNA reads TGTGCCAGCAGTTTAGGGACAGGGGCGATTAATTCACCCCTCCACTTT.

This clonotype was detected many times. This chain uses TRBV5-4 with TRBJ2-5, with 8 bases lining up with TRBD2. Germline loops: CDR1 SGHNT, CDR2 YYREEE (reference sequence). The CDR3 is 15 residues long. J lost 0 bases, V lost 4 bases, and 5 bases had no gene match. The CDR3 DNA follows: TGTGCCAGCAGCCGACTGCGGGGGGACCAAGAGACCCAGTACTTC. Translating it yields CASSRLRGDQETQYF. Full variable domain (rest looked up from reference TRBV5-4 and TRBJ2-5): ETGVTQSPTHLIKTRGQQVTLRCSSQSGHNTVSWYQQALGQGPQFIFQYYREEENGRGNFPPRFSGLQFPNYSSELNVNALELDDSALYLCASSRLRGDQETQYFGPGTRLLVL.

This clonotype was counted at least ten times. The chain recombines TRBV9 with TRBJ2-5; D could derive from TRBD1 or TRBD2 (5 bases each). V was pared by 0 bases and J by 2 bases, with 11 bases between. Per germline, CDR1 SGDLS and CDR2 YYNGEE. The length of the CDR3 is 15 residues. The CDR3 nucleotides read TGTGCCAGCAGCGTAGAGGGACGGTCTCAAGAGACCCAGTACTTC. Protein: CASSVEGRSQETQYF.

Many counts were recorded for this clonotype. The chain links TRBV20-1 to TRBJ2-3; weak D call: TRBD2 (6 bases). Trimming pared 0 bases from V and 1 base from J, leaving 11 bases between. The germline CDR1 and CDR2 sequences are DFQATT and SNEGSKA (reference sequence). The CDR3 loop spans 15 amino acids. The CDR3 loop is CSARDPPGGTDTQYF. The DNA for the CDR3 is TGCAGTGCTAGAGACCCGCCGGGGGGCACAGATACGCAGTATTTT.

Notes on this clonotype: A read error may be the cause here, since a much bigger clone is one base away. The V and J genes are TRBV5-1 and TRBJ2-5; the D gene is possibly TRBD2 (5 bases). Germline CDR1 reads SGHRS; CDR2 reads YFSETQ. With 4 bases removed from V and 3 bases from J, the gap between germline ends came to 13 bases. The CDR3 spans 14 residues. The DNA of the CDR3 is TGCGCCAGCAGCACCCTGGTGGGAGAAGAGACCCAGTACTTC. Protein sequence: CASSTLVGEETQYF.

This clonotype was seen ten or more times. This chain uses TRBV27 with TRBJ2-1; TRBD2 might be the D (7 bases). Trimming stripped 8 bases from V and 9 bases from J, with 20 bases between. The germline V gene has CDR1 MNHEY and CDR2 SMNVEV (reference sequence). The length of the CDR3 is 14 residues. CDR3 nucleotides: TGTGCCAGCTCAGCACGGCGGGGGCAAGGTGAGCAGTTCTTC. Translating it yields CASSARRGQGEQFF.

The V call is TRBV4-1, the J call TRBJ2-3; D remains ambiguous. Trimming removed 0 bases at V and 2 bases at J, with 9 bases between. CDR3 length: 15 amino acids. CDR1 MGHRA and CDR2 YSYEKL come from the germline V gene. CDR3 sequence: CASSQDVGFTDTQYF. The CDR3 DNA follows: TGCGCCAGCAGCCAAGATGTCGGATTCACAGATACGCAGTATTTT.

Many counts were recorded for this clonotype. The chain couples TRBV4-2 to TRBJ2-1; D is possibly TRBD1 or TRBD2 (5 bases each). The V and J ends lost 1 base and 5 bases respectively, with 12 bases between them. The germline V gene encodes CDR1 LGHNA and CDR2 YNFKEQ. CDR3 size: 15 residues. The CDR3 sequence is CASSQGGVGDNEQFF. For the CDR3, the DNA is TGTGCCAGCAGCCAAGGGGGAGTGGGGGACAATGAGCAGTTCTTC.

The CDR3 sequence: CSAKETGTYNSPLHF. Here the CDR3 DNA reads TGCAGTGCGAAAGAGACAGGGACCTATAATTCACCCCTCCACTTT. The chain is built from TRBV20-1 and TRBJ1-6; 7 positions agree with TRBD1. Germline V gene data show CDR1 as DFQATT and CDR2 as SNEGSKA (reference sequence). CDR3 length equals 15 residues. V gave up 6 bases and J gave up 2 bases; unmatched junction bases: 7.

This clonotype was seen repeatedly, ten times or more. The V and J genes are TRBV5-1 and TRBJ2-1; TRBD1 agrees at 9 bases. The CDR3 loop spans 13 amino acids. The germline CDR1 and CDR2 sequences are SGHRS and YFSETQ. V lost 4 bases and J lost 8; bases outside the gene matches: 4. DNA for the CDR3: TGCGCCAGCAGCCCTACAGGGGGCGATGAGCAGTTCTTC. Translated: CASSPTGGDEQFF.

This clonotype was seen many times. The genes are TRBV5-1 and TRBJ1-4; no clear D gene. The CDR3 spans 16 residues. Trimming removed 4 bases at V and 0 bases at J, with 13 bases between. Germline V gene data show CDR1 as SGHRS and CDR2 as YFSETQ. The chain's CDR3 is CASSPAFLATNEKLFF. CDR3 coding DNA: TGCGCCAGCAGCCCTGCGTTCCTTGCAACTAATGAAAAACTGTTTTTT.

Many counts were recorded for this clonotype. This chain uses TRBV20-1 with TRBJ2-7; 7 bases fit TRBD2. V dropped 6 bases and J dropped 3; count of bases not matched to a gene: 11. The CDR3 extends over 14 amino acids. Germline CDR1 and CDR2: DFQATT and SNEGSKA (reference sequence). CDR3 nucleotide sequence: TGCAGTGCCTTAAGGCGAGCGGGGTACTACGAGCAGTACTTC. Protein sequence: CSALRRAGYYEQYF.

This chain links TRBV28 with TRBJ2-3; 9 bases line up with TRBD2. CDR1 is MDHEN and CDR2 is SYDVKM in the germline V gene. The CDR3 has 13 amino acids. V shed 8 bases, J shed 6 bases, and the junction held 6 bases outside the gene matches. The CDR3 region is CASEAGGLDTQYF. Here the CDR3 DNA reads TGTGCCAGCGAAGCGGGGGGCCTGGATACGCAGTATTTT. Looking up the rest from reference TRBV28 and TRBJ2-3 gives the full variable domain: DVKVTQSSRYLVKRTGEKVFLECVQDMDHENMFWYRQDPGLGLRLIYFSYDVKMKEKGDIPEGYSVSREKKERFSLILESASTNQTSMYLCASEAGGLDTQYFGPGTRLTVL.